The 17 T cell receptor beta chains in this list originate from one sample, sequenced in a study of blood T cells in healthy people across ages. Sample-barcoded 5' priming and a J-beta primer mix drove a second PCR of roughly 6 to 12 cycles. MiXCR, run by TCRdb on the 5' RACE reads, gives a single entry per CDR3 protein. Here the sample spans about 1,600,000 distinct CDR3 sequences, around 42% being singletons. Input material: blood. The receptors were sampled from a woman aged 18-29 years in good health.

CDR3 sequence (DNA): TGTGCCAGCAGCTTAGTGGCAGGGAATGAAAAACTGTTTTTT. It encodes CASSLVAGNEKLFF. J is TRBJ1-4 and V is TRBV7-9; TRBD1 is a possible D gene (5 bases). Germline assignment: CDR1 SEHNR and CDR2 FQNEAQ (reference sequence). The CDR3 is made up of 14 amino acids. Trimming stripped 1 base from V and 5 bases from J, with 8 bases between.

There are a few counts of this clonotype. The chain combines TRBV29-1 with TRBJ2-5; D may be TRBD1 (5 bases). This CDR3 has 15 residues. V was clipped by 1 base and J by 2 bases, with 14 bases between them. Germline values: CDR1 SQVTM, CDR2 ANQGSEA. As DNA, the CDR3 is TGCAGCGTTGAAGGGCAGGGAATTCAGCAAGAGACCCAGTACTTC. This encodes CSVEGQGIQQETQYF. Supplemented by reference TRBV29-1 and TRBJ2-5, the full variable domain reads SAVISQKPSRDICQRGTSLTIQCQVDSQVTMMFWYRQQPGQSLTLIATANQGSEATYESGFVIDKFPISRPNLTFSTLTVSNMSPEDSSIYLCSVEGQGIQQETQYFGPGTRLLVL.

This chain connects TRBV25-1 to TRBJ2-5; 10 nucleotides match TRBD1. Matching the DNA end better, TRBJ2-7 makes the J call doubtful. Germline-derived CDR1 and CDR2 are MGHDK and SYGVNS. The CDR3 covers 14 residues. The CDR3 DNA sequence: TGTGCCAGCAGGGGGACAGGGGATTTTTACGAGCAGTACTTC. Residues: CASRGTGDFYEQYF.

This chain uses TRBV7-9 with TRBJ2-7, with D possibly TRBD2 on 6 matching bases. Germline assignment: CDR1 SEHNR and CDR2 FQNEAQ (reference sequence). Trimming took 4 bases from V and 0 from J, leaving 13 bases between them. CDR3 length: 15 amino acids. For the CDR3, the DNA is TGTGCCAGCAGCTGCGGGGAGCAGTACTCCTACGAGCAGTACTTC. It yields the protein CASSCGEQYSYEQYF.

Only a few counts were recorded for this clonotype. J is TRBJ2-1 and V is TRBV2, with D perhaps TRBD1 (5 bases). Germline V gives CDR1 SNHLY, CDR2 FYNNEI. CDR3 length: 11 amino acids. Trimming left V 11 bases short and J 9 bases short, with 14 bases between. The CDR3 here is CAPGRGGEQFF. The DNA for the CDR3 is TGTGCCCCTGGAAGGGGCGGTGAGCAGTTCTTC.

The chain combines TRBV12-3 or TRBV12-4 with TRBJ1-2; the D is unclear. V was shortened by 4 bases and J by 7 bases, with 19 bases between the two germline ends. This CDR3 has 15 amino acids. In DNA, the CDR3 is TGTGCCAGCAGTTCCACGGGCTACAAAACGGGTGGCTACACCTTC. It translates to CASSSTGYKTGGYTF.

The chain has TRBV7-2 and TRBJ2-3, with 7 bases fitting TRBD2. The CDR3 contains 19 residues. The V gene's germline CDR1 is SGHTA and CDR2 FQGNSA. The junction had 17 bases not matched to a gene; V was cut back by 5 bases and J by 0 bases. The CDR3 region has the DNA TGTGCCAGCAGCCCCCCGCTGGGTAGCGGGTCGGCTAGCACAGATACGCAGTATTTT. It codes for CASSPPLGSGSASTDTQYF.

CDR3 DNA: TGTGCTAGTGGTTTGGTTCAGGACATGAACACTGAAGCTTTCTTT. It specifies CASGLVQDMNTEAFF. This chain joins TRBV12-5 and TRBJ1-1; maybe TRBD1 (5 bases). V gave up 0 bases and J gave up 0 bases, with 8 bases separating them. This CDR3 region has 15 residues. Per germline, CDR1 LGHNT and CDR2 FRNRAP. Complete variable domain (other parts from reference TRBV12-5 and TRBJ1-1): DARVTQTPRHKVTEMGQEVTMRCQPILGHNTVFWYRQTMMQGLELLAYFRNRAPLDDSGMPKDRFSAEMPDATLATLKIQPSEPRDSAVYFCASGLVQDMNTEAFFGQGTRLTVV.

This chain links TRBV7-2 with TRBJ1-3; the match to TRBD1 covers 7 bases. The CDR3 has 15 residues. J was trimmed by 2 bases and V by 6 bases; bases with no gene match: 7. Germline V CDR1 and CDR2: SGHTA, FQGNSA. Here the CDR3 reads CASRLAGTAGNTIYF. Written as DNA, the CDR3 is TGTGCCAGCAGACTGGCCGGGACAGCTGGAAACACCATATATTTT.

A few counts support this clonotype. V usage is TRBV29-1 and J usage is TRBJ1-1; no clear D. V lost 4 bases, J lost 7 bases, and 16 bases lay in between. Germline V gives CDR1 SQVTM, CDR2 ANQGSEA. There are 13 residues in the CDR3. Here the CDR3 reads CSVVPLAMVEAFF. Here the CDR3 DNA reads TGCAGCGTTGTGCCTCTGGCGATGGTTGAAGCTTTCTTT.

This clonotype was recorded at least ten times. The CDR3 region is CASSPGTLYEQYF. CDR3 DNA: TGTGCCAGCAGTCCCGGGACTCTCTACGAGCAGTACTTC. V usage is TRBV2 and J usage is TRBJ2-7; a weak D match, TRBD2 (6 bases). The germline V and J ends were trimmed by 5 bases and 3 bases, with 11 bases remaining between them. Germline V gene lookup returns CDR1 SNHLY and CDR2 FYNNEI. The CDR3 runs to 13 residues.

To note about this clonotype: This clone may be a read error of a much larger clone one base away. The chain has TRBV6-5 and TRBJ2-1; TRBD2 matches at 8 bases. The CDR3 extends over 14 amino acids. V lost 6 bases, J lost 5 bases, and 6 bases stayed unmatched. In germline, CDR1 is MNHEY, CDR2 SVGAGI. The DNA of the CDR3 is TGTGCCAGCAGAGGGACTAGGAATAACAATGAGCAGTTCTTC. This encodes CASRGTRNNNEQFF.

This chain joins TRBV28 and TRBJ2-7; possible D gene TRBD1, 6 bases. Germline CDR1 and CDR2: MDHEN and SYDVKM. The CDR3 spans 18 residues. Trimming pared 4 bases from V and 4 bases from J, leaving 26 bases between. Here the CDR3 reads CASSSPRSIGGPNYEQYF. The CDR3 bases are TGTGCCAGCAGTTCCCCCCGGTCGATTGGGGGCCCAAATTACGAGCAGTACTTC.

Only a few counts were recorded for this clonotype. The chain combines TRBV5-1 with TRBJ2-1; TRBD2 might be the D (6 bases). The J call is doubtful: the DNA matches TRBJ2-7 better. CDR1 is SGHRS and CDR2 is YFSETQ in the germline V gene. This CDR3 contains 16 residues. CDR3 sequence: CASSLAGRGTYNEQYF. The CDR3 DNA reads TGCGCCAGCAGCTTGGCCGGGCGGGGAACATACAATGAGCAGTACTTC.

This clonotype was recorded a few times. This rearrangement joins TRBV11-1 to TRBJ2-7; either TRBD1 or TRBD2 may supply D (5 bases each). This CDR3 is built from 13 residues. V lost 5 bases and J 6 bases, leaving 14 bases between the germline ends. The germline V gene encodes CDR1 SGHAT and CDR2 FQDESV (reference sequence). The CDR3: CASSKLTGGEQYF. CDR3 in DNA: TGTGCCAGCAGCAAACTTACAGGAGGCGAGCAGTACTTC.

This clonotype was detected a few times. The chain couples TRBV5-1 to TRBJ2-3, with D perhaps given as TRBD1 or TRBD2 (5 bases each). This CDR3 has 15 amino acids. Trimming left V 1 base short and J 5 bases short, with 14 bases between. CDR1 SGHRS and CDR2 YFSETQ come from the germline V gene. The CDR3 DNA reads TGCGCCAGCAGCTTGTATCTGGAGAGGGGAGATACGCAGTATTTT. Its protein product is CASSLYLERGDTQYF.

The chain employs TRBV20-1 and TRBJ2-5; 8 bases are shared with TRBD2. The CDR3 length is 19 residues. Germline assignment: CDR1 DFQATT and CDR2 SNEGSKA (reference sequence). J lost 5 bases, V lost 2 bases, and 22 bases had no gene match. For the CDR3, the DNA is TGCAGTGCTAGAAAGTGGGGAAGAGAAGGAGCGGGAGAGGTGGAGACCCAGTACTTC. This codes for CSARKWGREGAGEVETQYF.